Detailed here is one TCR beta chain. Method: immunoSEQ multiplex PCR; TCRdb's copy keeps in-frame clones and lacks some. The table lists some 1 million clones, about 70% of them singletons. This sample was taken from a study of shared clonotypes between healthy human individuals. Overall study: Donor composition was a couple of women and three men, aged 18 to 49. Each donor contributed plates that comprised three CD4 naive, three CD4 memory, two CD8 naive and one CD8 memory.

V was pared by 5 bases and J by 5 bases, with 5 bases of the junction left unmatched. CDR3 size: 15 residues. Germline CDR1 reads SGHAT; CDR2 reads FQNNGV. The chain couples TRBV11-2 to TRBJ1-5; 11 bases map to TRBD1. Sample: memory CD4+ T cells sorted from blood. Subset here: CD45RA-negative fraction. The TCR comes from a man aged 18 to 29 in good health. The CDR3 DNA follows: TGTGCCAGCAGCCGAGGACAGGGGGCCTATCAGCCCCAGCATTTT. Protein product: CASSRGQGAYQPQHF. Full variable domain (missing parts from reference TRBV11-2 and TRBJ1-5): EAGVAQSPRYKIIEKRQSVAFWCNPISGHATLYWYQQILGQGPKLLIQFQNNGVVDDSQLPKDRFSAERLKGVDSTLKIQPAKLEDSAVYLCASSRGQGAYQPQHFGDGTRLSIL.